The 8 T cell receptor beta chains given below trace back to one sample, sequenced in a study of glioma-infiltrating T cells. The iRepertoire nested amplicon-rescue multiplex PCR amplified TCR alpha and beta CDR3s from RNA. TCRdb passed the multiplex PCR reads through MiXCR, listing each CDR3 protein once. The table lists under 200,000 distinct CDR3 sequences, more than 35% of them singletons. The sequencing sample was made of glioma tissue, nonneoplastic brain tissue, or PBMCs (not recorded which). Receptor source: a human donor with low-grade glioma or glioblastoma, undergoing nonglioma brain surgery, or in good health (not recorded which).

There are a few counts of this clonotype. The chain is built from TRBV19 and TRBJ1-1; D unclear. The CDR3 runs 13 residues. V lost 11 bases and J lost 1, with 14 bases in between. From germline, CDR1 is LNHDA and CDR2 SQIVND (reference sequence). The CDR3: CAAFSVGNTEAFF. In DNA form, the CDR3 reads TGTGCCGCCTTTTCGGTCGGGAACACTGAAGCTTTCTTT.

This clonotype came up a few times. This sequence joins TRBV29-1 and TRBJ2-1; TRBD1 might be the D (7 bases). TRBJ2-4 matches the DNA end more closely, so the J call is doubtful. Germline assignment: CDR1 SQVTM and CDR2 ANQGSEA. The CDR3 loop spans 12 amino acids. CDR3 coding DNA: TGCAGCGTTGGACGGGGGACAGAGACTCAGTACTTC. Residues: CSVGRGTETQYF.

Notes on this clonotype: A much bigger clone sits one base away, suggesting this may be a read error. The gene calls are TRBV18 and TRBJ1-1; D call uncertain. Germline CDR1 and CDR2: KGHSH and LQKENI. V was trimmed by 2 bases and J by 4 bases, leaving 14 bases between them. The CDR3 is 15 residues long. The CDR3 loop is CASSPKAEEVTEAFF. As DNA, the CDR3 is TGTGCCAGCTCACCAAAGGCAGAGGAGGTCACTGAAGCTTTCTTT.

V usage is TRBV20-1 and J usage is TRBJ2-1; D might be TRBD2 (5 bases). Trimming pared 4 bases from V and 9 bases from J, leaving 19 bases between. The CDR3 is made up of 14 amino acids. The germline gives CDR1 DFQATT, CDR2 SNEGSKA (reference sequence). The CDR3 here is CSANGPAVELEQFF. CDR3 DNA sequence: TGCAGTGCTAATGGACCAGCGGTAGAACTTGAGCAGTTCTTC.

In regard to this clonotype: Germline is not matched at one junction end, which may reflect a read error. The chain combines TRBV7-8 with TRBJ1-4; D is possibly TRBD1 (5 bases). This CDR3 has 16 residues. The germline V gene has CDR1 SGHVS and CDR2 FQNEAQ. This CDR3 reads CASSLVGRGRNEKPFF. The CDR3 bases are TGTGCCAGCAGCTTAGTGGGGCGGGGACGAAATGAAAAACCGTTTTTT.

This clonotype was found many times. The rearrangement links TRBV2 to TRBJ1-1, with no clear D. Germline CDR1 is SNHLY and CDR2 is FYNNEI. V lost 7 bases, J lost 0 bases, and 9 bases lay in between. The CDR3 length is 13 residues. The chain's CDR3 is CASKRDLNTEAFF. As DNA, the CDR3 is TGTGCCAGCAAGAGGGATTTGAACACTGAAGCTTTCTTT.

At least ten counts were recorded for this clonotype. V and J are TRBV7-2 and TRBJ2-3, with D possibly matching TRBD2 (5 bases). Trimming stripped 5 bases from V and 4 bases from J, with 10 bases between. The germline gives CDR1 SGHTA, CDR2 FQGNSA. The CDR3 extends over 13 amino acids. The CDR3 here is CASSVDGADTQYF. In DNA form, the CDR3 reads TGTGCCAGCAGCGTAGACGGGGCAGATACGCAGTATTTT.

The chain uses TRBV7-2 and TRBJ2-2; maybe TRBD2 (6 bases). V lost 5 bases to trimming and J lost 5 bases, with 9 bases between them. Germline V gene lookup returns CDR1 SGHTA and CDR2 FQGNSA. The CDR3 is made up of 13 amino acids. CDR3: CASSPRETGELFF. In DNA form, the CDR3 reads TGTGCCAGCAGCCCTCGGGAGACCGGGGAGCTGTTTTTT. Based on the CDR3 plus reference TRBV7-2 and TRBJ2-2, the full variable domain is GAGVSQSPSNKVTEKGKDVELRCDPISGHTALYWYRQSLGQGLEFLIYFQGNSAPDKSGLPSDRFSAERTGGSVSTLTIQRTQQEDSAVYLCASSPRETGELFFGEGSRLTVL.